The 22 T cell receptor beta chains given below trace back to one sample, sequenced in a study of T cell repertoires in cytomegalovirus infection. MiXCR, applied by TCRdb to the reads, yields one record per CDR3 protein. The table has fewer than 850,000 distinct CDR3 sequences, around 29% seen once; the top ten hold around 12%. No antigen is known for these receptors. The material sequenced was cultured CD8+ T cells from PBMCs, taken from culture after CMV antigen stimulation. All receptors derive from a human donor in good health (CMV status not recorded). Some clones in this sample may be carry-over from other donors' samples.

The chain couples TRBV5-5 to TRBJ1-2, with D perhaps matching TRBD1 (6 bases). The V and J ends lost 0 bases and 1 base respectively, with 10 bases between them. This CDR3 is 15 amino acids long. Germline V gives CDR1 SGHKS, CDR2 YYEKEE (reference sequence). The CDR3 bases are TGTGCCAGCAGCTTGGGGGACAAATTTAACTATGGCTACACCTTC. Its translation is CASSLGDKFNYGYTF.

This chain joins TRBV7-6 and TRBJ2-2, with D maybe TRBD1 (5 bases). The germline V gene has CDR1 SGHVS and CDR2 FNYEAQ. The CDR3 is made up of 16 amino acids. With 5 bases removed from V and 1 base from J, the gap between germline ends came to 14 bases. DNA for the CDR3: TGTGCCAGCAGCCTCCCCCAGGGTAGGAACACCGGGGAGCTGTTTTTT. It codes for CASSLPQGRNTGELFF. Based on the CDR3 plus reference TRBV7-6 and TRBJ2-2, the full variable domain is GAGVSQSPRYKVTKRGQDVALRCDPISGHVSLYWYRQALGQGPEFLTYFNYEAQQDKSGLPNDRFSAERPEGSISTLTIQRTEQRDSAMYRCASSLPQGRNTGELFFGEGSRLTVL.

This clonotype was picked up many times. Here the CDR3 reads CASSDSPIVGVRGNTEAFF. CDR3 bases: TGTGCCAGCAGTGACTCGCCAATCGTAGGGGTTCGAGGAAACACTGAAGCTTTCTTT. The chain has TRBV6-4 and TRBJ1-1, with a tentative D call TRBD1 (5 bases). Germline CDR1 and CDR2: MRHNA and SNTAGT. V was clipped by 0 bases and J by 2 bases, with 22 bases between them. This CDR3 contains 19 residues.

The chain joins TRBV19 to TRBJ1-1; D not resolved. Germline V gene lookup returns CDR1 LNHDA and CDR2 SQIVND (reference sequence). This CDR3 is built from 14 residues. V was shortened by 10 bases and J by 6 bases, with 21 bases between the two germline ends. CDR3 amino acids: CATSIGFLKPEAFF. The CDR3, as DNA: TGTGCCACCTCAATAGGGTTCCTTAAGCCTGAAGCTTTCTTT. Full variable domain (rest looked up from reference TRBV19 and TRBJ1-1): DGGITQSPKYLFRKEGQNVTLSCEQNLNHDAMYWYRQDPGQGLRLIYYSQIVNDFQKGDIAEGYSVSREKKESFPLTVTSAQKNPTAFYLCATSIGFLKPEAFFGQGTRLTVV.

This clonotype came up many times. The chain combines TRBV6-5 with TRBJ2-2, with unresolved D. V shed 6 bases and J shed 0 bases, with 11 bases lying between them. In germline, CDR1 is MNHEY, CDR2 SVGAGI. The CDR3 contains 15 residues. This CDR3 reads CASSLDLPNTGELFF. The CDR3 DNA follows: TGTGCCAGCAGCCTCGATTTACCGAACACCGGGGAGCTGTTTTTT.

This clonotype occurred many times. J is TRBJ2-6 and V is TRBV12-3 or TRBV12-4; the D is unclear. V dropped 10 bases and J dropped 3 bases, with 4 bases sitting between them. CDR3 length: 11 residues. CDR3 in amino acids: CATIGANVLTF. The CDR3 nucleotides read TGTGCCACGATTGGGGCCAACGTCCTGACTTTC.

Ten or more counts support this clonotype. V gene TRBV7-9 combines with J gene TRBJ1-6; D gene uncertain. The CDR3 runs 15 residues. The germline CDR1 and CDR2 sequences are SEHNR and FQNEAQ (reference sequence). Trimming stripped 0 bases from V and 10 bases from J, with 13 bases between. DNA for the CDR3: TGTGCCAGCAGCTTAGCCGAGGGAATCGCATCACCCCTCCACTTT. It yields the protein CASSLAEGIASPLHF.

This chain links TRBV7-6 with TRBJ2-7, with no clear D. Trimming took 8 bases from V and 1 from J, leaving 18 bases between them. The CDR3 runs 15 residues. Germline-derived CDR1 and CDR2 are SGHVS and FNYEAQ. The CDR3 coding sequence is TGTGCCAGCGGCCCTCTGGATAAGGGATCCTACGAGCAGTACTTC. The encoded protein is CASGPLDKGSYEQYF.

In this sample, this clonotype turned up a few times. The V call is TRBV12-3 or TRBV12-4, the J call TRBJ2-2; D unclear. Trimming removed 3 bases from V and 7 bases from J, with 9 bases in between. The CDR3 is 13 residues long. The CDR3 DNA sequence: TGTGCCAGCAGTTTCGAAGGGTTCGGGGAGCTGTTTTTT. Residues: CASSFEGFGELFF.

The genes are TRBV7-2 and TRBJ2-1; TRBD1 aligns across 7 bases. Germline-derived CDR1 and CDR2 are SGHTA and FQGNSA. The J segment lost 8 bases and the V segment lost 3 bases, leaving 10 bases of the junction unmatched. This CDR3 comprises 15 residues. The CDR3 loop is CASSLVRGHIHEQFF. In nucleotides, the CDR3 is TGTGCCAGCAGCTTGGTGAGGGGGCATATCCATGAGCAGTTCTTC.

This clonotype was counted a few times. The rearrangement uses TRBV6-4 and TRBJ1-6; 11 bases align to TRBD1. The germline V gene encodes CDR1 MRHNA and CDR2 SNTAGT. CDR3 length equals 15 residues. The V segment lost 3 bases and the J segment 5 bases; nucleotides outside the gene matches: 0. This CDR3 reads CASSEGQGDNSPLHF. The CDR3 DNA reads TGTGCCAGCAGTGAGGGACAGGGGGATAATTCACCCCTCCACTTT.

The chain uses TRBV6-5 and TRBJ1-4; 7 nucleotides agree with TRBD1. Germline V CDR1 and CDR2: MNHEY, SVGAGI. This CDR3 has 13 amino acids. Trimming removed 4 bases from V and 16 bases from J; junction bases left unmatched: 12. CDR3 residues: CASSFARQGFQFF. CDR3 nucleotides: TGTGCCAGCAGTTTCGCCCGACAGGGATTTCAGTTTTTT.

This clonotype was recorded at least ten times. V usage is TRBV4-2 and J usage is TRBJ2-3, with D tentatively TRBD2 (6 bases). From germline, CDR1 is LGHNA and CDR2 YNFKEQ. V lost 0 bases and J lost 0, with 13 bases in between. The CDR3 length is 17 residues. The CDR3 region is CASSQDWAGTSTDTQYF. CDR3 bases: TGTGCCAGCAGCCAAGATTGGGCAGGGACTAGCACAGATACGCAGTATTTT.

This clonotype was picked up a small number of times. V and J are TRBV6-8 and TRBJ2-1; perhaps TRBD1 as D (6 bases). CDR3 length equals 15 residues. Per the germline V gene, CDR1 is MNHGY and CDR2 is SAAAGT. The V gene lost 6 bases and the J gene lost 3 bases, with 15 bases spanning the gap. This CDR3 reads CASSPTGMIYNEQFF. Written as DNA, the CDR3 is TGTGCCAGCAGCCCCACAGGGATGATCTACAATGAGCAGTTCTTC.

At least ten counts were recorded for this clonotype. This sequence joins TRBV7-2 and TRBJ2-7, with 9 bases matching TRBD1. The germline V gene encodes CDR1 SGHTA and CDR2 FQGNSA. The CDR3 contains 14 residues. Germline trimming cut 5 bases from V and 2 bases from J; bases unmatched to any gene: 4. CDR3 in amino acids: CASSGQGPTYEQYF. CDR3 coding DNA: TGTGCCAGCAGCGGACAGGGGCCCACCTACGAGCAGTACTTC.

The chain recombines TRBV15 with TRBJ1-2, with a possible D match to TRBD1 (6 bases). This CDR3 contains 15 residues. The germline V and J ends were trimmed by 0 bases and 3 bases, with 11 bases remaining between them. Germline CDR1 LNHNV, CDR2 YYDKDF (reference sequence). CDR3 sequence reads: CATSRDATGYYGYTF. The CDR3 DNA reads TGTGCCACCAGCAGAGACGCCACAGGGTACTATGGCTACACCTTC.

This clonotype has only a few counts. The chain links TRBV6-6 to TRBJ1-6, with 7 bases aligning to TRBD1. The length of the CDR3 is 17 residues. The V gene end was trimmed by 4 bases and the J gene end by 7 bases; junction bases not matched to a gene: 13. Germline CDR1 reads MNHNY; CDR2 reads SVGAGI (reference sequence). The CDR3 bases are TGTGCCAGCAGTTCCGCCCCCCTAGACAGGGCGAATTCACCCCTCCACTTT. This encodes CASSSAPLDRANSPLHF.

This rearrangement joins TRBV15 to TRBJ2-1; 7 nucleotides line up with TRBD2. Germline V CDR1 and CDR2: LNHNV, YYDKDF (reference sequence). This CDR3 region has 16 residues. V dropped 3 bases and J dropped 4; count of bases not matched to a gene: 9. The CDR3 nucleotides read TGTGCCACCAGCAGTCGGCCCCCCGGGGGGTACAATGAGCAGTTCTTC. Residues: CATSSRPPGGYNEQFF.

The chain links TRBV18 to TRBJ2-3; tentative D call: TRBD2 (6 bases). The V end lost 0 bases, the J end lost 10 bases, and 14 bases lay between the germline ends. The CDR3 is made up of 14 amino acids. Germline V gene lookup returns CDR1 KGHSH and CDR2 LQKENI. CDR3 region: CASSPPAGPGAQYF. The CDR3, as DNA: TGTGCCAGCTCACCACCGGCGGGACCAGGTGCGCAGTATTTT. The full variable domain, in which reference TRBV18 and TRBJ2-3 provide the parts outside the CDR3, is NAGVMQNPRHLVRRRGQEARLRCSPMKGHSHVYWYRQLPEEGLKFMVYLQKENIIDESGMPKERFSAEFPKEGPSILRIQQVVRGDSAAYFCASSPPAGPGAQYFGPGTRLTVL.

The chain links TRBV7-9 to TRBJ2-1; D is perhaps TRBD2 (8 bases). Germline V gives CDR1 SEHNR, CDR2 FQNEAQ (reference sequence). The CDR3 totals 17 residues. The germline V and J ends were trimmed by 4 bases and 7 bases, with 23 bases remaining between them. The CDR3 here is CASSSPGTAGDGNEQFF. The CDR3 bases are TGTGCCAGCAGCTCCCCGGGGACAGCGGGGGATGGGAATGAGCAGTTCTTC.

The chain carries TRBV6-5 and TRBJ1-2, with D possibly TRBD1 on 5 matching bases. Per the germline V gene, CDR1 is MNHEY and CDR2 is SVGAGI. Trimming stripped 6 bases from V and 8 bases from J, with 16 bases between. The CDR3 extends over 13 amino acids. The CDR3 region is CASRRGARDGYTF. For the CDR3, the DNA is TGTGCCAGCAGGCGCGGGGCGAGGGACGGCTACACCTTC.

This clonotype was counted ten times or more. The chain is built from TRBV7-8 and TRBJ2-1; possibly TRBD1 for D (6 bases). The V gene's germline CDR1 is SGHVS and CDR2 FQNEAQ. The CDR3 has 13 residues. V dropped 5 bases and J dropped 10 bases, with 15 bases sitting between them. The CDR3 DNA follows: TGTGCCAGCAGCATGACAGGTTTAGGGGAGCAGTTCTTC. Translating it yields CASSMTGLGEQFF.